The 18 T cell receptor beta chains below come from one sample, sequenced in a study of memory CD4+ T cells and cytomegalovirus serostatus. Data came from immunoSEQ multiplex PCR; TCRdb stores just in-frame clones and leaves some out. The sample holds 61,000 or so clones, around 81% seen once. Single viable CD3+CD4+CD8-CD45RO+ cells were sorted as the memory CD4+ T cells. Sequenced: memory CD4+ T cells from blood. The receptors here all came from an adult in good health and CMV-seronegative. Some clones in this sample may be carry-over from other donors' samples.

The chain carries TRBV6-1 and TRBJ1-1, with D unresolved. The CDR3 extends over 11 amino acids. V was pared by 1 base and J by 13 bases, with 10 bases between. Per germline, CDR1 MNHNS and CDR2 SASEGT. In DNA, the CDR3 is TGTGCCAGCAGTGAAGGGACGTTTGATTTCTTT. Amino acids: CASSEGTFDFF.

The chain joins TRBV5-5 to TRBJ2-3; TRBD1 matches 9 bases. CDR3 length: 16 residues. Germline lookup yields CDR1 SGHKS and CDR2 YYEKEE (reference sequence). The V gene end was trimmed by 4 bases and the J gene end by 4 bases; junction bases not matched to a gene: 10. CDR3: CASSRTGGSGADTQYF. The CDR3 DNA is TGTGCCAGCAGCAGAACAGGGGGCTCGGGTGCAGATACGCAGTATTTT. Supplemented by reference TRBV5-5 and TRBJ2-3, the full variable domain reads DAGVTQSPTHLIKTRGQQVTLRCSPISGHKSVSWYQQVLGQGPQFIFQYYEKEERGRGNFPDRFSARQFPNYSSELNVNALLLGDSALYLCASSRTGGSGADTQYFGPGTRLTVL.

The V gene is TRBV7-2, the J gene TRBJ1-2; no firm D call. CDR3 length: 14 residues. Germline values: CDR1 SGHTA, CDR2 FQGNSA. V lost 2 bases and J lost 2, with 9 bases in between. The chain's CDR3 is CASSLIAGNYGYTF. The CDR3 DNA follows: TGTGCCAGCAGCTTAATTGCAGGAAACTATGGCTACACCTTC. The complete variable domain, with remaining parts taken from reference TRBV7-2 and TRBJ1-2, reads GAGVSQSPSNKVTEKGKDVELRCDPISGHTALYWYRQSLGQGLEFLIYFQGNSAPDKSGLPSDRFSAERTGGSVSTLTIQRTQQEDSAVYLCASSLIAGNYGYTFGSGTRLTVV.

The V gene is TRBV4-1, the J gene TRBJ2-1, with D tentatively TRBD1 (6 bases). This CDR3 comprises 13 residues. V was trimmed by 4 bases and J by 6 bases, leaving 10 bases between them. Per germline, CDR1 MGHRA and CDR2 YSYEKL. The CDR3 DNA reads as TGCGCCAGCAGCCGAGGGGGAGTCAATGAGCAGTTCTTC. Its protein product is CASSRGGVNEQFF.

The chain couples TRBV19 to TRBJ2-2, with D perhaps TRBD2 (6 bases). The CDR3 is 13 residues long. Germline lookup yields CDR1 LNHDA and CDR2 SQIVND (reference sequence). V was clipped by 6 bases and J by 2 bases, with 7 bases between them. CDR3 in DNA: TGTGCCAGTAGCGGGGGTAACACCGGGGAGCTGTTTTTT. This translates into CASSGGNTGELFF. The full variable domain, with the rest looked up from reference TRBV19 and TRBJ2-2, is DGGITQSPKYLFRKEGQNVTLSCEQNLNHDAMYWYRQDPGQGLRLIYYSQIVNDFQKGDIAEGYSVSREKKESFPLTVTSAQKNPTAFYLCASSGGNTGELFFGEGSRLTVL.

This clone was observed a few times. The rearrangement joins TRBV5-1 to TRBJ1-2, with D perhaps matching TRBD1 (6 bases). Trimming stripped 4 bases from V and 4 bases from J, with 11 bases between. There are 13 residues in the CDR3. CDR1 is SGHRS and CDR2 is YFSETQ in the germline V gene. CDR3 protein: CASSQQGSYGYTF. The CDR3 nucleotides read TGCGCCAGCAGCCAACAGGGAAGCTATGGCTACACCTTC.

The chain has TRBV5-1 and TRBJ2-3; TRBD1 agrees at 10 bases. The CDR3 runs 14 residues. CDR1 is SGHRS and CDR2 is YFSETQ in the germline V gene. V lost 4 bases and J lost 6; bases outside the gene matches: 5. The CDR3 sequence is CASSMGQGLDTQYF. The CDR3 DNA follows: TGCGCCAGCAGCATGGGACAGGGGTTGGATACGCAGTATTTT.

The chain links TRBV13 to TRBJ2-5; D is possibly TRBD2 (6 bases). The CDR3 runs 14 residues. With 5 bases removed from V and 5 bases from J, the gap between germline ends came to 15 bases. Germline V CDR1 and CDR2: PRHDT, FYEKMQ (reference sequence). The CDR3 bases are TGTGCCAGCAGCCGAGAGGCTGGGGGGGAGACCCAGTACTTC. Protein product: CASSREAGGETQYF.

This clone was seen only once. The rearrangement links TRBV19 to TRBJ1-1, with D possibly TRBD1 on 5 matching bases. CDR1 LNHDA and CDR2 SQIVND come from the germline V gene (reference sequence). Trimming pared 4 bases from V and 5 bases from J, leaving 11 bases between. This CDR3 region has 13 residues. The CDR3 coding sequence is TGTGCCAGTAGTAGGGGGGTTGGAACTGAAGCTTTCTTT. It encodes CASSRGVGTEAFF.

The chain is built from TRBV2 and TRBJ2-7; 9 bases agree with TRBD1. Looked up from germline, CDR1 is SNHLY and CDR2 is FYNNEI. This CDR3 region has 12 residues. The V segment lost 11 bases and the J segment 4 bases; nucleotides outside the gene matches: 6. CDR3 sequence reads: CAGKDRGYEQYF. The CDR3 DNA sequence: TGTGCCGGCAAGGACAGGGGTTACGAGCAGTACTTC.

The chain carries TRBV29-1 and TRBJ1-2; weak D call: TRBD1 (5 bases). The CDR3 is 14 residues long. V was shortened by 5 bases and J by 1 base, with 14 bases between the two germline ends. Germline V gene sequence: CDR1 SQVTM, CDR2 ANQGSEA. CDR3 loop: CSVPREGYNYGYTF. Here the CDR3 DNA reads TGCAGCGTTCCGCGGGAGGGGTATAACTATGGCTACACCTTC.

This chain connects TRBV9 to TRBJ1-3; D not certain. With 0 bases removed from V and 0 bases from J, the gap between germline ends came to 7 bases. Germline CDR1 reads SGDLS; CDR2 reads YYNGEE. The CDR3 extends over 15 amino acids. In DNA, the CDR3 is TGTGCCAGCAGCGTAGATCACAGCTCTGGAAACACCATATATTTT. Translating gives CASSVDHSSGNTIYF.

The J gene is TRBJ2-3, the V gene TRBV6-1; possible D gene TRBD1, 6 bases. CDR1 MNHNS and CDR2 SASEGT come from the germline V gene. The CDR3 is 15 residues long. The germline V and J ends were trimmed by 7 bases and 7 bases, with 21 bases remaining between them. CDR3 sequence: CASTPTGSLRYTQYF. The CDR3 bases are TGTGCCAGCACTCCGACAGGTTCTTTGAGATATACGCAGTATTTT.

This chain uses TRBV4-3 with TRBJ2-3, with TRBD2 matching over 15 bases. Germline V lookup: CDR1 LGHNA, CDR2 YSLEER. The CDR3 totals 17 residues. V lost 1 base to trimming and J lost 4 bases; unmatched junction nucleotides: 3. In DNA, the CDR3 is TGCGCCAGCAGCCAAGGGACTAGCGGGGGGGCCGCAGATACGCAGTATTTT. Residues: CASSQGTSGGAADTQYF.

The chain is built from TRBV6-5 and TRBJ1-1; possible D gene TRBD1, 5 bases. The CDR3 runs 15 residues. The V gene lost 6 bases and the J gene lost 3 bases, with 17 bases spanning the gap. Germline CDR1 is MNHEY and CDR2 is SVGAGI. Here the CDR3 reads CASRRGTAHHTEAFF. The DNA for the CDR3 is TGTGCCAGCAGGCGCGGGACTGCACATCACACTGAAGCTTTCTTT.

CDR3 nucleotides: TGTGCCAGCTCCCTGACAGGTGACATCTATGGCTACACCTTC. Amino acids: CASSLTGDIYGYTF. The rearrangement links TRBV18 to TRBJ1-2; maybe TRBD1 (6 bases). The CDR3 contains 14 residues. Germline values: CDR1 KGHSH, CDR2 LQKENI. V gave up 6 bases and J gave up 4 bases, with 15 bases separating them.

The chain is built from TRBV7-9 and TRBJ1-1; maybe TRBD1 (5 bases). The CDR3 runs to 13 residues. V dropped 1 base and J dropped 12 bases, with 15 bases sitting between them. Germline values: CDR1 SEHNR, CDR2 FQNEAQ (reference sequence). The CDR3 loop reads CASSLVTDRGTFF. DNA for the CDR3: TGTGCCAGCAGCTTAGTGACAGATCGAGGAACTTTCTTT.

CDR3 region: CASSAPPAFYEQYF. Written as DNA, the CDR3 is TGTGCCAGCAGCGCGCCGCCGGCGTTCTACGAGCAGTACTTC. The chain is built from TRBV27 and TRBJ2-7; D is uncertain. The CDR3 has 14 amino acids. In germline, CDR1 is MNHEY, CDR2 SMNVEV (reference sequence). Between the trimmed V and J ends, which lost 6 bases and 3 bases, there was a span of 15 bases.